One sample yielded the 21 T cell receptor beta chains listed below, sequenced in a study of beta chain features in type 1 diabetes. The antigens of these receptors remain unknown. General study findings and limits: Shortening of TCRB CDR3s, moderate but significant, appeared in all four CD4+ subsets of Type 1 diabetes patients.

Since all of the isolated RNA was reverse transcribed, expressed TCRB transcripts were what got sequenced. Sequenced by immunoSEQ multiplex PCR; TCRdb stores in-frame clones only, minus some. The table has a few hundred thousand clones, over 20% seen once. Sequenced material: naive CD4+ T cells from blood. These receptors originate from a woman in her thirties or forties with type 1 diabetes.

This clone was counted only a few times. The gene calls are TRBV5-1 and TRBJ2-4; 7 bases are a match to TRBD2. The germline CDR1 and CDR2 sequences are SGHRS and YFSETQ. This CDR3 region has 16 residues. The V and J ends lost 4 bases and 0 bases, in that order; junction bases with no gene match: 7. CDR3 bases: TGCGCCAGCAGCGGTCTAGCGGATAGAGCCAAAAACATTCAGTACTTC. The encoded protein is CASSGLADRAKNIQYF.

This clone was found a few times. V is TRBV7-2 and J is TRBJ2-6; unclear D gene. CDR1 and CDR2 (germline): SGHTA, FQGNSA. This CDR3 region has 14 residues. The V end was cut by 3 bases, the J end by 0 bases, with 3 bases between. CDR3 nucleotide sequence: TGTGCCAGCAGCTTCAACTCTGGGGCCAACGTCCTGACTTTC. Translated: CASSFNSGANVLTF.

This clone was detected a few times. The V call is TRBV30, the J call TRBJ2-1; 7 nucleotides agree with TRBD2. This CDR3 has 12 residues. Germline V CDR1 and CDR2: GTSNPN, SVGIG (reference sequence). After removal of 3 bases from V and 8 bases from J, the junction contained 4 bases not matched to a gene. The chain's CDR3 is CAWSKTSHEQFF. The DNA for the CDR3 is TGTGCCTGGAGCAAGACTAGCCATGAGCAGTTCTTC. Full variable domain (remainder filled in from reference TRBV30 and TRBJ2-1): SQTIHQWPATLVQPVGSPLSLECTVEGTSNPNLYWYRQAAGRGLQLLFYSVGIGQISSEVPQNLSASRPQDRQFILSSKKLLLSDSGFYLCAWSKTSHEQFFGPGTRLTVL.

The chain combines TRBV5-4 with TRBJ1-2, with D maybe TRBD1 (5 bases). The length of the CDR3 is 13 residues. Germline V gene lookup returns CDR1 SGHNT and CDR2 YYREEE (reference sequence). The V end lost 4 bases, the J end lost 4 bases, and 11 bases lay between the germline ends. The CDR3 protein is CASSPDSLYGYTF. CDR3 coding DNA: TGTGCCAGCAGCCCCGACAGCCTCTATGGCTACACCTTC.

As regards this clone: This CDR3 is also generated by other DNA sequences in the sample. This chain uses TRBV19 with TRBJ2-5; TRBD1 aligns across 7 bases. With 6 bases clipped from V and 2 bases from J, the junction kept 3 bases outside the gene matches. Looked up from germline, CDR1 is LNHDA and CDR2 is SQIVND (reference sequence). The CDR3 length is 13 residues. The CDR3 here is CASRGTVQETQYF. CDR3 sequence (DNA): TGTGCCAGTAGGGGGACAGTACAAGAGACCCAGTACTTC.

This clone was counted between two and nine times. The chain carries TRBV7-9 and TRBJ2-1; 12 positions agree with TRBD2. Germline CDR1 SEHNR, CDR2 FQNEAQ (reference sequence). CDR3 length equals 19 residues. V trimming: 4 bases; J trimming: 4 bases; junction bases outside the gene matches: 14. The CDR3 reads CASSSTWTSGIPYYNEQFF. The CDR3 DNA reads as TGTGCCAGCAGCTCCACTTGGACTAGCGGGATCCCGTATTACAATGAGCAGTTCTTC. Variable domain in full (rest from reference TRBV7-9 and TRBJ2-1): DTGVSQNPRHKITKRGQNVTFRCDPISEHNRLYWYRQTLGQGPEFLTYFQNEAQLEKSRLLSDRFSAERPKGSFSTLEIQRTEQGDSAMYLCASSSTWTSGIPYYNEQFFGPGTRLTVL.

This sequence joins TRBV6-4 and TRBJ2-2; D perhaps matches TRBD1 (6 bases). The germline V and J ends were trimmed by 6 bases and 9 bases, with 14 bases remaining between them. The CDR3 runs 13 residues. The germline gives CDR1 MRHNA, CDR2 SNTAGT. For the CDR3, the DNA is TGTGCCAGCAGCCCTACCCGGGACAGGGAGCTGTTTTTT. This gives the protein CASSPTRDRELFF.

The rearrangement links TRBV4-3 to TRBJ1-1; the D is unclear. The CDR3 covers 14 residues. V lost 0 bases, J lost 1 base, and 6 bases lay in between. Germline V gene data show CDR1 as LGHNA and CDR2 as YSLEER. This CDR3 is CASSQEVRNTEAFF. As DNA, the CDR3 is TGCGCCAGCAGCCAAGAGGTCAGGAACACTGAAGCTTTCTTT.

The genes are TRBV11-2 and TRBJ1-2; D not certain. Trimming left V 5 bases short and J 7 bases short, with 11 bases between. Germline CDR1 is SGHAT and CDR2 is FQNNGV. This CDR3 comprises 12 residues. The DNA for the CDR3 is TGTGCCAGCAGCCATCCAGGCCTTGGCTACACCTTC. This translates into CASSHPGLGYTF.

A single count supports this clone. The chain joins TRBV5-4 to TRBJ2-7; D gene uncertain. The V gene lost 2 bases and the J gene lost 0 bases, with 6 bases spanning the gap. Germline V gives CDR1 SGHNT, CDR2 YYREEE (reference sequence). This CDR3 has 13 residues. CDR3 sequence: CASSFADSYEQYF. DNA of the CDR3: TGTGCCAGCAGCTTCGCAGACTCCTACGAGCAGTACTTC.

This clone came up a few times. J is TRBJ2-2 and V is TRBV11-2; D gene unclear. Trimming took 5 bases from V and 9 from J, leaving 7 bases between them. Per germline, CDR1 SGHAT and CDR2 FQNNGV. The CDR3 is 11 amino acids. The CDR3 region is CASSPTWELFF. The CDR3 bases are TGTGCCAGCAGCCCGACTTGGGAGCTGTTTTTT.

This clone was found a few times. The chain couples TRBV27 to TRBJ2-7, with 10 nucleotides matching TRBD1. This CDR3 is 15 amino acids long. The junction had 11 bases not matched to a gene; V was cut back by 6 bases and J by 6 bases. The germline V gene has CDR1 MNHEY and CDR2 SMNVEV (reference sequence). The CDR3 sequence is CASRVQGTGAREQYF. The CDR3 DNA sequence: TGTGCCAGCAGGGTACAAGGGACAGGGGCTCGCGAGCAGTACTTC.

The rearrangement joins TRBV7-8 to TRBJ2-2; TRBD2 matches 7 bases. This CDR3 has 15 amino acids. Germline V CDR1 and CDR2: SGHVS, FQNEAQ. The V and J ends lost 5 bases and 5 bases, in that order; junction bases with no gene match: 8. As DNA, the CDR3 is TGTGCCAGCAGCAGAGGAAGGACTAGAACCGGGGAGCTGTTTTTT. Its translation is CASSRGRTRTGELFF.

The CDR3 DNA sequence: TGTGCCAGCAGCGTAGCCTCCAGGGCCTTGGGAGAGACCCAGTACTTC. It yields the protein CASSVASRALGETQYF. V gene TRBV9 combines with J gene TRBJ2-5; a possible D gene is TRBD1 (5 bases). The CDR3 runs to 16 residues. The V end lost 0 bases, the J end lost 4 bases, and 16 bases lay between the germline ends. Per the germline V gene, CDR1 is SGDLS and CDR2 is YYNGEE.

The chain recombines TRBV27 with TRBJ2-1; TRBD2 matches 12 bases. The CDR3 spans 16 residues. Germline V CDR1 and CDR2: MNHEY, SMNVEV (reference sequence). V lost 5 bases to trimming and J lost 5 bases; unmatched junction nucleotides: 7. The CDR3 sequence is CASSPLRTSGDNEQFF. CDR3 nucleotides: TGTGCCAGCAGTCCCCTGAGGACTAGCGGGGACAATGAGCAGTTCTTC.

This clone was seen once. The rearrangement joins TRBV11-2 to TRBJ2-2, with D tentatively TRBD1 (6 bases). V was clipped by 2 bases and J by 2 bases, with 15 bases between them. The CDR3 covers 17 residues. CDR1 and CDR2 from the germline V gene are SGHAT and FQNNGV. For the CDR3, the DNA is TGTGCCAGCAGCTTAATGTCGGACAGCAGTAACACCGGGGAGCTGTTTTTT. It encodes CASSLMSDSSNTGELFF.

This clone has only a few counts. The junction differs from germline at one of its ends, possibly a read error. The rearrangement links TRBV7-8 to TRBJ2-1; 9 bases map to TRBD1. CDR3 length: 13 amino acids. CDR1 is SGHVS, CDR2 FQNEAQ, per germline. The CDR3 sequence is CASSAQPGTGKIF. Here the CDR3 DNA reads TGTGCCAGCAGCGCCCAACCCGGGACAGGGAAGATCTTC.

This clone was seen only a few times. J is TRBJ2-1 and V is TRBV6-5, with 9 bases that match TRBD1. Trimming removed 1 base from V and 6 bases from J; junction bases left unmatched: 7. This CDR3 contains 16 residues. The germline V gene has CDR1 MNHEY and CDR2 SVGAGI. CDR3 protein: CASSYWTGEFGNEQFF. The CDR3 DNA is TGTGCCAGCAGTTACTGGACAGGGGAATTTGGCAATGAGCAGTTCTTC.

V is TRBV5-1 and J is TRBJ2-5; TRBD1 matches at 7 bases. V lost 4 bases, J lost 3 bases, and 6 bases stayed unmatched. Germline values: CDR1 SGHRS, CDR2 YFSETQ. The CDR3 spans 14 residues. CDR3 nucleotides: TGCGCCAGCAGCGGGGACAGCTTAAAAGAGACCCAGTACTTC. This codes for CASSGDSLKETQYF. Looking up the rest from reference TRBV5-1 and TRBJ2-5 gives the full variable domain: KAGVTQTPRYLIKTRGQQVTLSCSPISGHRSVSWYQQTPGQGLQFLFEYFSETQRNKGNFPGRFSGRQFSNSRSEMNVSTLELGDSALYLCASSGDSLKETQYFGPGTRLLVL.

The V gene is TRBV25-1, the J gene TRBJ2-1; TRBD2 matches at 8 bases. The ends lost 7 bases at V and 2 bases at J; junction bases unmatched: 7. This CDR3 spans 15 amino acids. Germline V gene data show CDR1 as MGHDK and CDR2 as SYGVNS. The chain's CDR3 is CASNNGGDPYNEQFF. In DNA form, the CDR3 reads TGTGCCAGCAACAACGGGGGGGACCCCTACAATGAGCAGTTCTTC.

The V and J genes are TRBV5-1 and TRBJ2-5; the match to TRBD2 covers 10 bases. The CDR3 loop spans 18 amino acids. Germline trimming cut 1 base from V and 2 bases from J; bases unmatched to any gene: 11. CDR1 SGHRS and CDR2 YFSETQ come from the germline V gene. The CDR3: CASSLLASGSPSQETQYF. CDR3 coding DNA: TGCGCCAGCAGCTTGTTGGCTAGCGGGAGTCCCAGTCAAGAGACCCAGTACTTC.